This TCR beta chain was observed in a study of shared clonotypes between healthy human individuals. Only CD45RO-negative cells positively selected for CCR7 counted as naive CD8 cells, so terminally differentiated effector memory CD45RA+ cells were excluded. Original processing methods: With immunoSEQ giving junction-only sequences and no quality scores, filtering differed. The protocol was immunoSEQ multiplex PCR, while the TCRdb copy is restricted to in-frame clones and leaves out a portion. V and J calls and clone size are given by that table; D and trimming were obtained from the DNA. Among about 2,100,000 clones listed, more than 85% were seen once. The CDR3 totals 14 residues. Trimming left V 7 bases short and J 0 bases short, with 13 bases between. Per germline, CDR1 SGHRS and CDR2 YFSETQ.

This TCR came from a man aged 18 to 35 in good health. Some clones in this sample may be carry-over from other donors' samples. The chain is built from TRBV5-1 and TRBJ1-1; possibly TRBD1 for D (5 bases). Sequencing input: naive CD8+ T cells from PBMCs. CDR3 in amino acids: CASGGREVNTEAFF. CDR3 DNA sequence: TGCGCCAGCGGGGGGAGGGAGGTGAACACTGAAGCTTTCTTT. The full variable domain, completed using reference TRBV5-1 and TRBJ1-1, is KAGVTQTPRYLIKTRGQQVTLSCSPISGHRSVSWYQQTPGQGLQFLFEYFSETQRNKGNFPGRFSGRQFSNSRSEMNVSTLELGDSALYLCASGGREVNTEAFFGQGTRLTVV.